These 15 T cell receptor beta chains share one sample of origin, sequenced in a study of blood T cell repertoires in COVID-19. The protocol was immunoSEQ multiplex PCR, while the TCRdb copy is restricted to in-frame clones and leaves out a portion. The sample carries fewer than 250,000 clones, around 84% recorded once. Sequences were obtained from peripheral blood. These receptors originate from a woman aged 80 or over with COVID-19, enrolled during active disease.

The table lists this clone with a count of one. The chain is built from TRBV19 and TRBJ1-3; the D gene is possibly TRBD1 (6 bases). Germline loops: CDR1 LNHDA, CDR2 SQIVND (reference sequence). The CDR3 extends over 13 amino acids. V lost 4 bases to trimming and J lost 2 bases, with 6 bases between them. The CDR3 nucleotides read TGTGCCAGTAGTACAGGGGCTGGAAACACCATATATTTT. This encodes CASSTGAGNTIYF. Drawing the rest from reference TRBV19 and TRBJ1-3, the complete variable domain is DGGITQSPKYLFRKEGQNVTLSCEQNLNHDAMYWYRQDPGQGLRLIYYSQIVNDFQKGDIAEGYSVSREKKESFPLTVTSAQKNPTAFYLCASSTGAGNTIYFGEGSWLTVV.

The rearrangement links TRBV5-1 to TRBJ1-1, with D possibly matching TRBD1 (6 bases). In germline, CDR1 is SGHRS, CDR2 YFSETQ. The CDR3 runs 16 residues. The V and J ends lost 4 bases and 1 base respectively, with 17 bases between them. This CDR3 is CASSAGGGAGNTEAFF. CDR3 in DNA: TGCGCCAGCAGCGCCGGAGGGGGGGCAGGGAACACTGAAGCTTTCTTT. Full variable domain (rest looked up from reference TRBV5-1 and TRBJ1-1): KAGVTQTPRYLIKTRGQQVTLSCSPISGHRSVSWYQQTPGQGLQFLFEYFSETQRNKGNFPGRFSGRQFSNSRSEMNVSTLELGDSALYLCASSAGGGAGNTEAFFGQGTRLTVV.

The V call is TRBV6-2 or TRBV6-3, the J call TRBJ2-1; weak D call: TRBD1 (6 bases). V lost 0 bases to trimming and J lost 10 bases, with 13 bases between them. The CDR3 runs 14 residues. Germline CDR1 reads MNHEY; CDR2 reads SVGEGT. CDR3 sequence reads: CASSYSPGVREQFF. CDR3 nucleotides: TGTGCCAGCAGTTACTCTCCAGGGGTAAGGGAGCAGTTCTTC.

The chain employs TRBV30 and TRBJ2-3; TRBD2 matches 10 bases. The V gene end was trimmed by 4 bases and the J gene end by 4 bases; junction bases not matched to a gene: 5. CDR1 GTSNPN and CDR2 SVGIG come from the germline V gene (reference sequence). CDR3 length equals 14 residues. This chain's CDR3 is CAWMTSGYPDTQYF. CDR3 bases: TGTGCCTGGATGACTAGCGGGTATCCAGATACGCAGTATTTT.

This clone is a singleton in its sample. The chain combines TRBV9 with TRBJ1-3; a weak D match, TRBD1 (6 bases). Germline V gene sequence: CDR1 SGDLS, CDR2 YYNGEE. V lost 5 bases to trimming and J lost 3 bases, with 18 bases between them. The CDR3 has 16 residues. CDR3 DNA: TGTGCCAGCAGTGCCGCGGGGGGCGGCGGTGGAAACACCATATATTTT. Protein: CASSAAGGGGGNTIYF.

This chain joins TRBV19 and TRBJ1-5; possible D gene TRBD1, 6 bases. There are 14 residues in the CDR3. Trimming pared 4 bases from V and 7 bases from J, leaving 14 bases between. Looked up from germline, CDR1 is LNHDA and CDR2 is SQIVND (reference sequence). The chain's CDR3 is CASSTNRQVQPQHF. For the CDR3, the DNA is TGTGCCAGTAGTACTAACCGACAGGTGCAGCCCCAGCATTTT.

This sequence joins TRBV5-6 and TRBJ1-6, with 7 nucleotides matching TRBD1. Unmatched junction bases numbered 12, after V lost 2 bases and J lost 10 bases. Germline loops: CDR1 SGHDT, CDR2 YYEEEE. The CDR3 loop spans 16 amino acids. CDR3 residues: CASSFASRQGGSPLHF. The CDR3 nucleotides are TGTGCCAGCAGCTTCGCAAGTCGACAGGGAGGATCACCCCTCCACTTT.

CDR3 coding DNA: TGTGCCAGCACCACGGGTGTTCAGCCCCAGCATTTT. It codes for CASTTGVQPQHF. The rearrangement links TRBV6-6 to TRBJ1-5; D unclear. V dropped 7 bases and J dropped 6 bases, with 10 bases sitting between them. The length of the CDR3 is 12 residues. Germline loops: CDR1 MNHNY, CDR2 SVGAGI (reference sequence).

The chain recombines TRBV9 with TRBJ2-3, with TRBD2 as a possible D gene (5 bases). Germline CDR1 is SGDLS and CDR2 is YYNGEE. The V gene lost 2 bases and the J gene lost 3 bases, with 10 bases spanning the gap. The CDR3 runs to 14 residues. CDR3 sequence: CASSVASRTDTQYF. The CDR3 DNA is TGTGCCAGCAGCGTGGCTAGCCGGACAGATACGCAGTATTTT.

The chain uses TRBV18 and TRBJ2-3; TRBD2 is a possible D gene (6 bases). The V end lost 2 bases, the J end lost 2 bases, and 11 bases lay between the germline ends. This CDR3 spans 15 amino acids. Looked up from germline, CDR1 is KGHSH and CDR2 is LQKENI. The CDR3: CASSPGTSATDTQYF. The DNA for the CDR3 is TGTGCCAGCTCACCAGGGACTTCAGCCACAGATACGCAGTATTTT.

This clone was recorded once. The chain has TRBV9 and TRBJ1-3, with 9 bases fitting TRBD1. The CDR3 totals 16 residues. After removal of 0 bases from V and 4 bases from J, the junction contained 5 bases not matched to a gene. Germline CDR1 and CDR2: SGDLS and YYNGEE. The CDR3 spells CASSVGRTGAGNTIYF. CDR3 bases: TGTGCCAGCAGCGTAGGTAGGACAGGGGCAGGAAACACCATATATTTT.

The gene calls are TRBV19 and TRBJ2-4; possible D gene TRBD1, 5 bases. Germline CDR1 and CDR2: LNHDA and SQIVND (reference sequence). The V gene lost 5 bases and the J gene lost 6 bases, with 11 bases spanning the gap. The CDR3 loop spans 13 amino acids. The CDR3 DNA reads TGTGCCAGTAGTCTGTCGACAGCAAACATTCAGTACTTC. Protein: CASSLSTANIQYF.

This chain uses TRBV5-1 with TRBJ1-2, with 7 nucleotides matching TRBD1. Germline V gene data show CDR1 as SGHRS and CDR2 as YFSETQ. Germline trimming cut 3 bases from V and 0 bases from J; bases unmatched to any gene: 5. The CDR3 has 15 residues. For the CDR3, the DNA is TGCGCCAGCAGCTGGGGGACAGTTACTAACTATGGCTACACCTTC. Protein sequence: CASSWGTVTNYGYTF.

The CDR3 DNA reads TGTGCCAGCAGCTTAGAGTACCGGGAGGTCGCTAAAGAGACCCAGTACTTC. Residues: CASSLEYREVAKETQYF. The chain couples TRBV7-9 to TRBJ2-5; 7 bases line up with TRBD2. The germline gives CDR1 SEHNR, CDR2 FQNEAQ (reference sequence). This CDR3 is 17 amino acids long. V shed 1 base and J 3 bases; nucleotides not matched to a gene: 11. Looking up the rest from reference TRBV7-9 and TRBJ2-5 gives the full variable domain: DTGVSQNPRHKITKRGQNVTFRCDPISEHNRLYWYRQTLGQGPEFLTYFQNEAQLEKSRLLSDRFSAERPKGSFSTLEIQRTEQGDSAMYLCASSLEYREVAKETQYFGPGTRLLVL.

This clone was counted once. The chain links TRBV18 to TRBJ1-4; D is unresolved. CDR1 and CDR2 from the germline V gene are KGHSH and LQKENI. The CDR3 is 13 residues long. V lost 3 bases and J lost 7, with 9 bases in between. The CDR3 spells CASSPGPSEKLFF. The CDR3 DNA reads as TGTGCCAGCTCACCGGGCCCGAGTGAAAAACTGTTTTTT.